These 29 T cell receptor beta chains came from one sample sequenced in a study of T cells in Graves' hyperthyroidism and ophthalmopathy. What was amplified from RNA transcripts were TCR beta CDR3 regions. With the HTBI primer set, the TCR CDR3 went through a first round of RT-PCR. TCRdb reprocessed the multiplex PCR reads via MiXCR and lists one record per CDR3 protein. The repertoire has approximately 400,000 distinct CDR3 sequences, roughly 25% of them found once; the top ten carry over 70%. Sequences were obtained from blood. The receptors here all came from a man in his fifties with Graves' hyperthyroidism.

This clonotype was seen at least ten times. The V gene is TRBV15, the J gene TRBJ1-2; 10 bases fit TRBD1. This CDR3 spans 13 amino acids. From germline, CDR1 is LNHNV and CDR2 YYDKDF (reference sequence). Trimming cost V 5 bases and J 6 bases; bases outside gene matches: 3. The CDR3 protein is CATSDRGLNGYTF. The CDR3 nucleotides read TGTGCCACCAGCGACAGGGGGCTCAATGGCTACACCTTC.

The J gene is TRBJ1-1, the V gene TRBV27; perhaps TRBD1 as D (6 bases). Germline V CDR1 and CDR2: MNHEY, SMNVEV (reference sequence). V lost 2 bases, J lost 8 bases, and 15 bases lay in between. The CDR3 sequence is 14 residues long. CDR3 protein: CASSLQEGVREAFF. The CDR3 DNA follows: TGTGCCAGCAGTTTACAGGAGGGGGTAAGGGAAGCTTTCTTT.

The chain is built from TRBV27 and TRBJ2-5, with D possibly being TRBD1 (7 bases). Germline V lookup: CDR1 MNHEY, CDR2 SMNVEV (reference sequence). Trimming removed 5 bases at V and 2 bases at J, with 15 bases between. This CDR3 is built from 15 residues. The CDR3, as DNA: TGTGCCAGCAGTGATTTTGCAGGGGGGCAAGAGACCCAGTACTTC. This sequence encodes CASSDFAGGQETQYF.

This clonotype was seen repeatedly, ten times or more. The chain uses TRBV19 and TRBJ1-1; no clear D gene. V lost 1 base, J lost 1 base, and 7 bases lay in between. From germline, CDR1 is LNHDA and CDR2 SQIVND (reference sequence). This CDR3 has 14 residues. The CDR3 spells CASSIVAANTEAFF. The CDR3 bases are TGTGCCAGTAGTATAGTGGCAGCGAACACTGAAGCTTTCTTT.

This clonotype has only a few counts. The V gene is TRBV28, the J gene TRBJ2-2; 11 nucleotides match TRBD2. CDR3 length: 16 residues. Trimming cost V 3 bases and J 5 bases; bases outside gene matches: 5. Germline V gives CDR1 MDHEN, CDR2 SYDVKM. CDR3 in amino acids: CASSFRGLAATGELFF. The CDR3 DNA reads as TGTGCCAGCAGTTTCCGGGGACTAGCGGCAACCGGGGAGCTGTTTTTT.

Many counts were recorded for this clonotype. This rearrangement joins TRBV28 to TRBJ2-1; tentatively, D is TRBD2 (5 bases). V shed 7 bases and J shed 3 bases, with 16 bases lying between them. This CDR3 region has 15 residues. Per the germline V gene, CDR1 is MDHEN and CDR2 is SYDVKM. The CDR3 region is CASNRTPGDYNEQFF. CDR3 nucleotides: TGTGCCAGCAATCGTACGCCCGGGGACTACAATGAGCAGTTCTTC. The full variable domain, in which reference TRBV28 and TRBJ2-1 provide the parts outside the CDR3, is DVKVTQSSRYLVKRTGEKVFLECVQDMDHENMFWYRQDPGLGLRLIYFSYDVKMKEKGDIPEGYSVSREKKERFSLILESASTNQTSMYLCASNRTPGDYNEQFFGPGTRLTVL.

This clonotype turned up a few times. V and J are TRBV29-1 and TRBJ2-5; 8 bases align to TRBD2. V trimming: 6 bases; J trimming: 5 bases; junction bases outside the gene matches: 8. Germline V gene data show CDR1 as SQVTM and CDR2 as ANQGSEA. The CDR3 contains 13 residues. The CDR3 coding sequence is TGCAGCGTGGGAGCGGGAGTTGGGGAGACCCAGTACTTC. Residues: CSVGAGVGETQYF.

V and J are TRBV5-1 and TRBJ1-1; possibly TRBD1 for D (6 bases). V lost 0 bases and J 3 bases, leaving 15 bases between the germline ends. Per the germline V gene, CDR1 is SGHRS and CDR2 is YFSETQ. The CDR3 consists of 16 residues. The CDR3: CASSLVRGEGDTEAFF. In DNA, the CDR3 is TGCGCCAGCAGCTTGGTTAGGGGAGAGGGGGACACTGAAGCTTTCTTT.

The chain joins TRBV5-4 to TRBJ2-1, with TRBD2 matching over 8 bases. Germline loops: CDR1 SGHNT, CDR2 YYREEE (reference sequence). The CDR3 extends over 14 amino acids. Unmatched junction bases numbered 2, after V lost 3 bases and J lost 3 bases. This chain's CDR3 is CASSYTSGYNEQFF. CDR3 DNA: TGTGCCAGCAGCTATACTAGCGGCTACAATGAGCAGTTCTTC.

A few counts support this clonotype. The chain has TRBV20-1 and TRBJ2-1; 10 bases fit TRBD2. V gave up 5 bases and J gave up 8 bases; unmatched junction bases: 9. Germline values: CDR1 DFQATT, CDR2 SNEGSKA (reference sequence). The CDR3 is 14 residues long. The CDR3 loop is CSAQGGLAIYEQFF. DNA for the CDR3: TGCAGTGCTCAGGGGGGACTAGCGATCTATGAGCAGTTCTTC.

Concerning this clonotype itself: The junction does not match germline at one end; this may be a read error. J is TRBJ2-7 and V is TRBV12-3 or TRBV12-4, with D perhaps matching TRBD2 (5 bases). The CDR3 sequence is 12 residues long. Written as DNA, the CDR3 is TGTACCAGCAGTGGGAACGCGGGCGAGCAGTACTTC. Its translation: CTSSGNAGEQYF.

This clonotype has a count of ten or more. This chain connects TRBV11-2 to TRBJ2-7; 9 bases are shared with TRBD2. Germline V lookup: CDR1 SGHAT, CDR2 FQNNGV. With 3 bases clipped from V and 0 bases from J, the junction kept 9 bases outside the gene matches. The CDR3 length is 17 residues. The CDR3 region has the DNA TGTGCCAGCAGCTTTCCTAGCGGGGCTCTTAGCTCCTACGAGCAGTACTTC. This sequence encodes CASSFPSGALSSYEQYF.

V is TRBV28 and J is TRBJ2-7; 10 positions match TRBD1. The length of the CDR3 is 13 residues. The V gene's germline CDR1 is MDHEN and CDR2 SYDVKM. After removal of 10 bases from V and 3 bases from J, the junction contained 6 bases not matched to a gene. The CDR3 region is CATAGQGIYEQYF. In nucleotides, the CDR3 is TGTGCCACCGCGGGACAGGGGATCTACGAGCAGTACTTC.

The sample holds a few counts of this clonotype. The chain links TRBV2 to TRBJ2-7; no reliable D call. Germline V lookup: CDR1 SNHLY, CDR2 FYNNEI. Between the trimmed V and J ends, which lost 8 bases and 5 bases, there was a span of 13 bases. The CDR3 totals 12 residues. CDR3 protein: CASAREGNEQYF. CDR3 bases: TGTGCCAGCGCCAGAGAAGGGAACGAGCAGTACTTC.

The table lists this clonotype with a count of one. This chain connects TRBV7-9 to TRBJ1-1; 8 bases match TRBD1. Trimming took 4 bases from V and 1 from J; bases not matched to a gene: 5. Germline V gene sequence: CDR1 SEHNR, CDR2 FQNEAQ (reference sequence). The CDR3 has 15 residues. The CDR3 DNA sequence: TGTGCCAGCAGCTCCAACAGGGGGAGGAACACTGAAGCTTTCTTT. Protein product: CASSSNRGRNTEAFF.

This clonotype came up a few times. V gene TRBV2 combines with J gene TRBJ2-3, with D possibly matching TRBD2 (6 bases). Germline-derived CDR1 and CDR2 are SNHLY and FYNNEI. Trimming shortened V by 5 bases and J by 1 base, and 13 bases separated the two germline ends. The CDR3 is made up of 15 amino acids. This CDR3 reads CASSRDSGGTDTQYF. The CDR3 coding sequence is TGTGCCAGCAGTCGGGACTCTGGAGGCACAGATACGCAGTATTTT. Full variable domain (outside the CDR3, taken from reference TRBV2 and TRBJ2-3): EPEVTQTPSHQVTQMGQEVILRCVPISNHLYFYWYRQILGQKVEFLVSFYNNEISEKSEIFDDQFSVERPDGSNFTLKIRSTKLEDSAMYFCASSRDSGGTDTQYFGPGTRLTVL.

Ten or more counts support this clonotype. The chain combines TRBV5-1 with TRBJ2-7; the match to TRBD2 covers 7 bases. This CDR3 region has 15 residues. Germline CDR1 is SGHRS and CDR2 is YFSETQ. After removal of 5 bases from V and 2 bases from J, the junction contained 10 bases not matched to a gene. The CDR3 loop is CASSSRRGSPYEQYF. Here the CDR3 DNA reads TGCGCCAGCAGTTCCCGGCGGGGGAGCCCCTACGAGCAGTACTTC.

This clonotype has ten or more counts. V and J are TRBV6-1 and TRBJ2-3; 7 nucleotides line up with TRBD2. The CDR3 runs 15 residues. Losses at the gene ends were 6 bases for V and 6 bases for J; bases not matched to a gene: 12. Germline V lookup: CDR1 MNHNS, CDR2 SASEGT. CDR3 nucleotide sequence: TGTGCCAGCAGCCTCAGATCGGGGGGACGGGATACGCAGTATTTT. Residues: CASSLRSGGRDTQYF.

This chain links TRBV4-1 with TRBJ2-5; D is unclear. Germline values: CDR1 MGHRA, CDR2 YSYEKL. The CDR3 is 13 residues long. V lost 3 bases and J 5 bases, leaving 10 bases between the germline ends. This CDR3 reads CASSQVDGETQYF. The CDR3, as DNA: TGCGCCAGCAGCCAGGTCGATGGCGAGACCCAGTACTTC.

This sequence joins TRBV5-1 and TRBJ2-7, with D tentatively TRBD2 (6 bases). The length of the CDR3 is 15 residues. V lost 2 bases and J lost 4, with 16 bases in between. The V gene's germline CDR1 is SGHRS and CDR2 YFSETQ. For the CDR3, the DNA is TGCGCCAGCAGCTTCCCTTCTAGCGTTCAATACGAGCAGTACTTC. This gives the protein CASSFPSSVQYEQYF.

The chain couples TRBV11-2 to TRBJ2-7, with D possibly matching TRBD2 (5 bases). Germline loops: CDR1 SGHAT, CDR2 FQNNGV. V lost 0 bases and J lost 6, with 12 bases in between. This CDR3 is 14 amino acids long. DNA of the CDR3: TGTGCCAGCAGCTTAGAGTTAGGAGGAAGCGAGCAGTACTTC. Protein: CASSLELGGSEQYF. The full variable domain, rest sourced from reference TRBV11-2 and TRBJ2-7, is EAGVAQSPRYKIIEKRQSVAFWCNPISGHATLYWYQQILGQGPKLLIQFQNNGVVDDSQLPKDRFSAERLKGVDSTLKIQPAKLEDSAVYLCASSLELGGSEQYFGPGTRLTVT.

This sequence joins TRBV9 and TRBJ2-3, with 11 bases matching TRBD2. Germline lookup yields CDR1 SGDLS and CDR2 YYNGEE. J gave up 2 bases and V 3 bases, and 5 bases lay outside the gene matches. The CDR3 consists of 16 residues. The CDR3 DNA is TGTGCCAGCAGCGGTACTAGCGGGAGACACACAGATACGCAGTATTTT. Amino acid sequence: CASSGTSGRHTDTQYF. Supplemented by reference TRBV9 and TRBJ2-3, the full variable domain reads DSGVTQTPKHLITATGQRVTLRCSPRSGDLSVYWYQQSLDQGLQFLIQYYNGEERAKGNILERFSAQQFPDLHSELNLSSLELGDSALYFCASSGTSGRHTDTQYFGPGTRLTVL.

The chain has TRBV7-3 and TRBJ2-7; 11 bases agree with TRBD2. The CDR3 length is 16 residues. Germline trimming cut 2 bases from V and 2 bases from J; bases unmatched to any gene: 5. Germline V lookup: CDR1 SGHTA, CDR2 FQGTGA. CDR3 in DNA: TGTGCCAGCAGCTTAGGGCTAGCGGGAGGAACCTACGAGCAGTACTTC. Translated, it gives CASSLGLAGGTYEQYF.

The chain joins TRBV11-2 to TRBJ1-3, with TRBD1 as a possible D gene (5 bases). Germline V CDR1 and CDR2: SGHAT, FQNNGV. V was shortened by 1 base and J by 0 bases, with 10 bases between the two germline ends. The CDR3 has 16 residues. CDR3 sequence (DNA): TGTGCCAGCAGCTTAGGACAGATCCTCTCTGGAAACACCATATATTTT. Amino acids: CASSLGQILSGNTIYF. The variable domain in full, with the rest retrieved from reference TRBV11-2 and TRBJ1-3, is EAGVAQSPRYKIIEKRQSVAFWCNPISGHATLYWYQQILGQGPKLLIQFQNNGVVDDSQLPKDRFSAERLKGVDSTLKIQPAKLEDSAVYLCASSLGQILSGNTIYFGEGSWLTVV.

J is TRBJ2-7 and V is TRBV30; TRBD1 agrees at 9 bases. The CDR3 is 13 amino acids. Germline V lookup: CDR1 GTSNPN, CDR2 SVGIG (reference sequence). V lost 0 bases and J lost 7; bases outside the gene matches: 4. This CDR3 is CAWSVMTGGEQYF. The CDR3 coding sequence is TGTGCCTGGAGTGTAATGACAGGGGGAGAGCAGTACTTC.

This clonotype appeared many times. V and J are TRBV5-1 and TRBJ1-2; a possible D gene is TRBD1 (6 bases). Looked up from germline, CDR1 is SGHRS and CDR2 is YFSETQ. The CDR3 totals 15 residues. The V and J ends lost 0 bases and 4 bases respectively, with 13 bases between them. In DNA form, the CDR3 reads TGCGCCAGCAGCTTGGGTTCAGGGGTTTCCTATGGCTACACCTTC. Encoded protein: CASSLGSGVSYGYTF. Complete variable domain (other parts from reference TRBV5-1 and TRBJ1-2): KAGVTQTPRYLIKTRGQQVTLSCSPISGHRSVSWYQQTPGQGLQFLFEYFSETQRNKGNFPGRFSGRQFSNSRSEMNVSTLELGDSALYLCASSLGSGVSYGYTFGSGTRLTVV.

At least ten counts were recorded for this clonotype. The J gene is TRBJ2-1, the V gene TRBV24-1, with D possibly being TRBD1 (6 bases). Germline V gene data show CDR1 as KGHDR and CDR2 as SFDVKD. Deletions cut 1 base from V and 2 bases from J, with 8 bases between. The CDR3 spans 15 residues. CDR3 nucleotide sequence: TGTGCCACCAGTGATTTTAGGGGGACCTACAATGAGCAGTTCTTC. Translating it yields CATSDFRGTYNEQFF.

This chain joins TRBV29-1 and TRBJ1-2; no definite D call. The V end was cut by 6 bases, the J end by 2 bases, with 16 bases between. Germline V CDR1 and CDR2: SQVTM, ANQGSEA. This CDR3 spans 14 amino acids. CDR3 sequence reads: CSVLRANTNYGYTF. The CDR3 DNA is TGCAGCGTCCTACGGGCGAACACAAACTATGGCTACACCTTC.

The chain uses TRBV28 and TRBJ2-7, with D possibly TRBD2 on 7 matching bases. CDR3 length: 15 residues. Germline loops: CDR1 MDHEN, CDR2 SYDVKM. V was pared by 6 bases and J by 2 bases, with 17 bases between. CDR3 loop: CASRLWGGATYEQYF. CDR3 nucleotide sequence: TGTGCCAGCAGGCTCTGGGGGGGGGCCACCTACGAGCAGTACTTC.